This T cell receptor (beta chain) was obtained from a study of blood T cells in healthy people across ages. This clonotype was found a few times. The CDR3 runs to 14 residues. J lost 3 bases, V lost 6 bases, and 7 bases had no gene match. Germline V lookup: CDR1 DFQATT, CDR2 SNEGSKA (reference sequence). With a J-beta primer mix and a sample-barcoded 5' primer, a second PCR ran roughly 6 to 12 cycles. Every single cDNA molecule received a tag from a template-switch adaptor with 12 random nucleotides. Using its own MiXCR run on the 5' RACE reads, TCRdb lists one record per CDR3 protein. The top ten clones hold 13% of a sample with 850,000 to 1,000,000 distinct CDR3 sequences, roughly 43% of them seen once.

The specimen was blood. V gene TRBV20-1 combines with J gene TRBJ1-2; 10 bases align to TRBD1. The TCR comes from a man aged 30 to 39 in good health. CDR3 amino acids: CSALTGGFDYGYTF. The CDR3 DNA reads as TGCAGTGCGCTGACAGGGGGCTTTGACTATGGCTACACCTTC.